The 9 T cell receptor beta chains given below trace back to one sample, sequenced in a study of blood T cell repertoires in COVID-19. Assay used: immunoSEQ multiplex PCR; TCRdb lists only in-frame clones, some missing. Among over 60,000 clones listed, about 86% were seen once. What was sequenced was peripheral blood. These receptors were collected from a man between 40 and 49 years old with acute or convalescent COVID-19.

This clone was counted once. The CDR3 DNA reads TGTGCCACCAGAACCGGGACAGGGGTGGATGGAGGAACTGAAGCTTTCTTT. The encoded protein is CATRTGTGVDGGTEAFF. The V call is TRBV24-1, the J call TRBJ1-1, with 10 bases identical to TRBD1. Germline V lookup: CDR1 KGHDR, CDR2 SFDVKD. CDR3 length: 17 amino acids. J was trimmed by 5 bases and V by 7 bases; bases with no gene match: 15.

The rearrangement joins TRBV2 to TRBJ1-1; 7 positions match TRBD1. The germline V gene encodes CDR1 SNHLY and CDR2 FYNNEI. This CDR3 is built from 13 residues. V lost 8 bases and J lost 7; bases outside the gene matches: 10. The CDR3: CASGSFRTGEAFF. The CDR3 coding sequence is TGTGCCAGCGGTTCATTCCGGACAGGTGAAGCTTTCTTT.

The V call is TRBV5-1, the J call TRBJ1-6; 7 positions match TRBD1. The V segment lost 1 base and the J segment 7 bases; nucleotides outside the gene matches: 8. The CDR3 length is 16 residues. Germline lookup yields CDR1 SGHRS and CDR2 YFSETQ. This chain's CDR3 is CASSLSTGTVNSPLHF. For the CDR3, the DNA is TGCGCCAGCAGCTTGTCCACCGGGACAGTGAATTCACCCCTCCACTTT.

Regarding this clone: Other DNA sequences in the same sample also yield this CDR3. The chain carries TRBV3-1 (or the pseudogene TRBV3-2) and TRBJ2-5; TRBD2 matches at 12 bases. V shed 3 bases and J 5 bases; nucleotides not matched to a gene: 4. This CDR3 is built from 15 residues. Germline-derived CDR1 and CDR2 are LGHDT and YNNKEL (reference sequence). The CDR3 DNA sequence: TGTGCCAGCAGCCAGGCTAGCGGGGGGGCGGAGACCCAGTACTTC. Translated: CASSQASGGAETQYF.

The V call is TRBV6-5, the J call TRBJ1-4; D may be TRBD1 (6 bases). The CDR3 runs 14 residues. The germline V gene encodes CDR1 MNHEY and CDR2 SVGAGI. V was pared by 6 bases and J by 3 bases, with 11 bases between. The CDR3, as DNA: TGTGCCAGCAGCTCCGGACAGTCTAATGAAAAACTGTTTTTT. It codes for CASSSGQSNEKLFF.

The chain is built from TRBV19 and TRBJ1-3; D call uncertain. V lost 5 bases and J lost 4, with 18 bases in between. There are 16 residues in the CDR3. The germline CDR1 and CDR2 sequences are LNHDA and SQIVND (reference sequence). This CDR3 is CASSSESSSTGNTIYF. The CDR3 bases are TGTGCCAGTAGTTCCGAGAGTTCGAGTACCGGAAACACCATATATTTT.

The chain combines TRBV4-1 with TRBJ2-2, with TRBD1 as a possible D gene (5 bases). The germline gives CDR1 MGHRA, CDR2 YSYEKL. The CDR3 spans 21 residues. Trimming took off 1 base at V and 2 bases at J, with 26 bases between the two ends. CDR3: CASSQVEAGRTPLPNTGELFF. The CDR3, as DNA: TGCGCCAGCAGCCAAGTAGAAGCAGGGCGAACCCCCTTACCCAACACCGGGGAGCTGTTTTTT.

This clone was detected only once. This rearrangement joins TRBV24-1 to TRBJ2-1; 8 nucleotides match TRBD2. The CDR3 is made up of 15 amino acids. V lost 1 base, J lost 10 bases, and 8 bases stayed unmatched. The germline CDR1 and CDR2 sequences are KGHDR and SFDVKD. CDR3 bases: TGTGCCACCAGTGATTTTACGGGGGGGGTGCTCGAGCAGTTCTTC. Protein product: CATSDFTGGVLEQFF.

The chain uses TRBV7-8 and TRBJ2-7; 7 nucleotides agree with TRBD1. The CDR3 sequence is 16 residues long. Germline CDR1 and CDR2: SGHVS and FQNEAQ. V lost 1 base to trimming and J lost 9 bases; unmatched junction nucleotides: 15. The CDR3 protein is CASSLGGQSTNMGQYF. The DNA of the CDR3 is TGTGCCAGCAGCTTAGGGGGACAGTCTACGAATATGGGGCAGTACTTC.